This T cell receptor beta chain was found in a study of shared clonotypes between healthy human individuals. Sequencing was performed with immunoSEQ multiplex PCR; in TCRdb, only in-frame clones are kept and a portion is missing. Here the sample spans some 900,000 clones, about three quarters being singletons. The investigators split CD4+ cells into a CD45RA+ naive subset and a CD45RA-negative memory subset. V was cut by 5 bases and J by 0 bases, with 11 bases left in between. The CDR3 has 15 amino acids. Looked up from germline, CDR1 is MDHEN and CDR2 is SYDVKM. The chain is built from TRBV28 and TRBJ2-4; D gene ambiguous. The TCR comes from a man younger than 30 in good health. The source material was memory CD4+ T cells sorted from blood. The subset here: CD45RA-negative fraction. DNA for the CDR3: TGTGCCAGCAGTCCCCCCTCACTAGCCAAAAACATTCAGTACTTC. Translation: CASSPPSLAKNIQYF.